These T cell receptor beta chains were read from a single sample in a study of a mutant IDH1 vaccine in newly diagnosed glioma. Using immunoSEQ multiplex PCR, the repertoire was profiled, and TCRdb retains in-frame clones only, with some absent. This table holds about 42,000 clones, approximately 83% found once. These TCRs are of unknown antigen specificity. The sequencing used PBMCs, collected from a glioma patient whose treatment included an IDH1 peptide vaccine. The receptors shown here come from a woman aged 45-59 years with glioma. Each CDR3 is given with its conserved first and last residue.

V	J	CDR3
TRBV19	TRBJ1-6	CASSSGTANSPLHF
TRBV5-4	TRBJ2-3	CASSLALRGSSTDTQYF
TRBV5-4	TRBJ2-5	CASRHRGTSGAWGETQYF
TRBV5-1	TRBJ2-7	CASSADYEQYF
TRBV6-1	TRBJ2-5	CASREGQGWETQYF
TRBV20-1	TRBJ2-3	CSAEVSDTQYF
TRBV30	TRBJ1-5	CACDVGQGNQPQHF
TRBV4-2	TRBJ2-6	CASSQDGASGANVLTF
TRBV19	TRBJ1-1	CASSIDPQGNTEAFF
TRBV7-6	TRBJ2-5	CASSFRPQSQETQYF
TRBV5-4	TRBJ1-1	CASSRSGTGFASQAFF
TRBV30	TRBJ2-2	CAWSVPTYTGELFF
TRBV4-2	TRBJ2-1	CASSRGGSYNEQFF
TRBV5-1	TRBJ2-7	CASSLDFSYEQYF
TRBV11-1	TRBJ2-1	CASSLSSGGDSYNEQFF
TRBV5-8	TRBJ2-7	CASSLEIGEQYF
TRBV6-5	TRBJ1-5	CASNSQPQHF
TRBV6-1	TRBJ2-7	CASSEAGRGRTYEQYF
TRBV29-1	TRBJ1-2	CSVDGGQRGYTF
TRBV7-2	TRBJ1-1	CASSLVANTEAFF
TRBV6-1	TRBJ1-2	CASSELARGYDGYTF
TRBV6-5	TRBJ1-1	CASSSPSGNTEAFF
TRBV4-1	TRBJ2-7	CASSLRIGGGGFSYEQYF
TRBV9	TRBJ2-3	CASSRLAGGREDTQYF
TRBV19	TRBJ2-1	CASSMSGVGSEQFF
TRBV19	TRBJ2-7	CASSIVTSPGTYEQYF
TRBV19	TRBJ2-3	CASSRDSRTDTQYF
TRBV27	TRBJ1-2	CASSLLGQGGYTF
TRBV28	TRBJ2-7	CASSLGGQGGREQYF
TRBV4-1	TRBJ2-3	CASSQEVAGAADTQYF
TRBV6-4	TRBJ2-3	CASSDGLAADTQYF
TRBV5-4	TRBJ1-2	CASSGGLDYGYTF
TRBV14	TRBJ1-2	CASSPSPNYGYTF
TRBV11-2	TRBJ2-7	CASRGQKSLAYEQYF
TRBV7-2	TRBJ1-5	CASSRQWDQPQHF
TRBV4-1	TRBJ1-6	CASSQAGTADSPLHF
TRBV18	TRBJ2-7	CASSPRTEAEQYF
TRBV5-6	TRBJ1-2	CASSLRREALDYGYTF
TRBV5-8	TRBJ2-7	CASSLPGQARYEQYF
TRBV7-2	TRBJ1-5	CASSSRVGPQHF
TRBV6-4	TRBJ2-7	CASPRQGDYEQYF
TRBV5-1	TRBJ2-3	CASRAASTDTQYF
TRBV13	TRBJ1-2	CASSLARRGLGYTF
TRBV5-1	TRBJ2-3	CASSPQKTGLKDTQYF
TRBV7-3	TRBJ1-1	CASSLTGQNTEAFF
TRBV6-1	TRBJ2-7	CASSEVIAGGVYEQYF
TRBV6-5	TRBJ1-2	CASSGGITGYGYTF
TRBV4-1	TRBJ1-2	CASSQGPGRGDYTF
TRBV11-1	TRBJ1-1	CASSRDRMNTEAFF
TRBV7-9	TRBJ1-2	CASRGTGNYGYTF